This T cell receptor (beta chain) was obtained from a study of T cell changes during pregnancy in multiple sclerosis. Sequencing was performed with immunoSEQ multiplex PCR; in TCRdb, only in-frame clones are kept and a portion is missing. In the table there are under 90,000 clones, roughly 92% of which are singletons. The V gene's germline CDR1 is SGHDT and CDR2 YYEEEE. The V and J ends lost 6 bases and 3 bases, in that order; junction bases with no gene match: 5. This CDR3 spans 13 amino acids. The chain employs TRBV5-6 and TRBJ1-1, with TRBD1 matching over 7 bases. The sequencing used peripheral blood, collected after pregnancy. This receptor was identified in a female donor in good health, enrolled as a control in a pregnancy study. In DNA, the CDR3 is TGTGCCAGCAACCAAGACAGGGACACTGAAGCTTTCTTT. It encodes CASNQDRDTEAFF.